The clone carrying this T cell receptor beta chain was counted a few times. Antigen: not known. The V gene lost 2 bases and the J gene lost 3 bases, with 6 bases spanning the gap. Germline CDR1 reads SGHDT; CDR2 reads YYEEEE. The CDR3 sequence is 12 residues long. This sample is part of a study of T cells after yellow fever vaccination. Template-switching 5'RACE yielded the TCR cDNA; a universal primer site and UMIs were added in the process. TCRdb reanalysed the 5' RACE reads using MiXCR and keeps one entry per CDR3 protein. This sample has about 340,000 distinct CDR3 sequences, with under 15% found just once. Findings and caveats of the study: Compared with primary, the secondary response was weaker and peaked at day 5, not 15. Clones that expanded after primary vaccination mostly reappeared after the booster (96% CD4, 88% CD8).

The chain has TRBV5-6 and TRBJ2-7; D gene ambiguous. This receptor was taken from a man aged 18-30 years who received the YFV17D yellow fever vaccine. Sequenced material: CD4+ T cells sorted from PBMCs, taken 15 days after the yellow fever booster vaccination. The CDR3 coding sequence is TGTGCCAGCAGCTTTACTCTCTACGAGCAGTACTTC. Its translation is CASSFTLYEQYF.